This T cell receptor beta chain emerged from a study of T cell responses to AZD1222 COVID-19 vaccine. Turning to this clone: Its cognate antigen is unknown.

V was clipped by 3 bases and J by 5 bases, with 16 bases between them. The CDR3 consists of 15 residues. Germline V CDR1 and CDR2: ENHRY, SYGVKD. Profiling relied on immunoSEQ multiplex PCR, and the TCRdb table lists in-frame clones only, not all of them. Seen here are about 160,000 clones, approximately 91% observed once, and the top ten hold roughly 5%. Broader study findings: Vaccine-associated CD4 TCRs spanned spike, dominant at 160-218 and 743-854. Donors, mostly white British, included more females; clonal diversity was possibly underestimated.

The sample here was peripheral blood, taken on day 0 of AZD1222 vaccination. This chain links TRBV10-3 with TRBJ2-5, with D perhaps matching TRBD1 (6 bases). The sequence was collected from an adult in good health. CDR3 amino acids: CAISDFWQGKETQYF. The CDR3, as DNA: TGTGCCATCAGTGATTTCTGGCAGGGGAAGGAGACCCAGTACTTC.